Reported below is one T cell receptor beta chain. Its antigen is still unknown. No per-base quality is available; no much larger clone lies one base away. Libraries were built with the immunoSEQ multiplex PCR assay. In the source study's methods: During preprocessing, nonproductive sequences were removed, as were CDR3s that did not start with C, did not end with F or W, or were shorter than 7 amino acids. The MANAFEST web app identified antigen-specific clonotypes based on expansion compared with the reference and other culture wells. To be counted as positive, a clone had to show significant expansion compared with the reference culture, at an FDR below 0.05, in 2 of 3 replicate wells. For a clone to be considered positive, significant expansion relative to all other tandem wells and an odds ratio above 5 were also required. CDR3 homology was measured as pairwise Levenshtein distance, computed with the stringdist R package after trimming three terminal residues from each end. Not all clones reach the TCRdb copy of this immuneACCESS table, which keeps in-frame sequences only. Checked studies attribute under half of the gap to unresolved V genes and leave the rest unexplained. D and trimming come from the DNA, and the V and J calls and clone size come from that table. For this sample the table gives more than 20,000 clones, of which around 78% were detected only once. The ten top clones hold around 16% of the sample.

This sample was taken from a study of CD4 T cells in relation to SARS-CoV-2 and coronaviruses (dated by TCRdb to about 2021). With respect to the entire study: In the ViraFEST assay, PBMCs were grown with antigen for approximately 9 days, and TCR beta CDR3s were then sequenced to identify antigen-specific clonal expansions. An HIV-1 Nef peptide pool or a culture without peptide was used as the negative reference condition. Patient-derived lymphoblastoid cell lines were used to map the HLA restriction of shared crossreactive spike epitopes. Memory CD4+ T cell crossreactivity between SARS-CoV-2 and common cold coronavirus spike proteins was assessed at the TCR clonotype level in the study. Samples from three pre-COVID donors and the naive versus memory experiments were sequenced with the Adaptive Biotechnologies TCR-sequencing kit; other data were Illumina-based. A different TCR-beta assay, based on Illumina, was used to sequence expansion assays from other donors in the study. Study-wide findings and limitations: Crossreactive clones showed significantly weaker SARS-CoV-2-driven expansion than monoreactive clones, consistent with antigenic imprinting. Since the crossreactivity analysis centred on spike protein, crossreactivity against other viral proteins was not assessed. Approximately 69% of donors had memory CD4+ clonotypes that crossrecognized SARS-CoV-2 and at least one common cold coronavirus spike. Pre-pandemic and post-infection samples were not both contributed by any donor, so tracing of the source of pre-existing responses was limited. The study was constrained by small numbers of patients and of tested TCRs.

CD4+ T cells from unexposed donors were collected before the COVID-19 pandemic (2011-2018). After about 9 days of culture, CD4+ T cells were isolated with the EasySep CD4+ T cell isolation kit. As cell number allowed, CD4+ T cells from unexposed donors were tested for reactivity to SARS-CoV-2 S and N and to four common cold coronavirus spike pools. Each well received around 1.8 million PBMCs, cultured in IMDM supplemented with about 5% human AB serum and approximately 10 IU/ml IL-2. Half of the culture medium was replaced with fresh IL-2-containing medium on days 3 and 7. In general, every peptide culture condition was set up in three replicate wells. The leukapheresis product for the unexposed donors was obtained through commercial purchase. PBMCs were isolated from leukapheresis product or whole blood by Ficoll-Paque PLUS gradient centrifugation. PBMCs were either cryopreserved at -140°C or used fresh in the expansion assay. The QIAamp Micro DNA Kit was used to extract genomic DNA from the CD4+ T cells.

The clonotype comes from a human donor in good health. The sequencing sample was made of CD4+ T cells from PBMCs, cultured in vitro.

The DNA is as follows: TGTGCCAGCAGCCTGTTGGGGGGCTCCTACAATGAGCAGTTCTTC. It is translated as CASSLLGGSYNEQFF. Rearrangement joined TRBV14 to TRBJ2-1, with a weak D call of TRBD2 (6 bases match). V is shortened by 4 bases, J by 0 bases, and the region joining them spans 10 bases. From the cysteine through the phenylalanine, the CDR3 covers 15 amino acids. The entry retains the CDR3 DNA only, 45 bases that are in frame from base 1. Taken from the germline V gene, the CDR1 and CDR2 loops are SGHDN and FVKESK.